The next 5 T cell receptor beta chains were all read from a single sample in a study of T cell responses to AZD1222 COVID-19 vaccine. The protocol was immunoSEQ multiplex PCR, while the TCRdb copy is restricted to in-frame clones and leaves out a portion. The sample consists of roughly 200,000 clones, 85% to 95% of them appearing once. Source: peripheral blood, taken 28 days after the second dose of the MenACWY control vaccine. The receptors stem from an adult who received the MenACWY meningococcal vaccine as a control.

The chain is built from TRBV15 and TRBJ1-5, with 7 bases that match TRBD1. There are 16 residues in the CDR3. Germline V lookup: CDR1 LNHNV, CDR2 YYDKDF (reference sequence). Trimming at V came to 3 bases and at J to 0 bases, leaving 5 bases not matched to a gene. DNA for the CDR3: TGTGCCACCAGCAGTGCTGGGACAGATAGCAATCAGCCCCAGCATTTT. It translates to CATSSAGTDSNQPQHF.

The genes are TRBV11-2 and TRBJ1-2; tentatively, D is TRBD1 (5 bases). This CDR3 comprises 14 residues. The V end was cut by 5 bases, the J end by 4 bases, with 14 bases between. Per germline, CDR1 SGHAT and CDR2 FQNNGV. This chain's CDR3 is CASSRTDSSYGYTF. The CDR3 bases are TGTGCCAGCAGCCGAACCGACAGCTCCTATGGCTACACCTTC.

The table lists this clone with a few counts. The rearrangement links TRBV11-2 to TRBJ1-1; no clear D gene. From germline, CDR1 is SGHAT and CDR2 FQNNGV. This CDR3 has 13 residues. The ends were cut back, 2 bases at V and 8 bases at J, with 12 bases in the middle. The DNA for the CDR3 is TGTGCCAGCAGCTTACCGGATAGTTTAGAAGCTTTCTTT. This codes for CASSLPDSLEAFF.

A remark on this clone: The junction departs from germline at one end; a sequencing error may be responsible. V is TRBV2 and J is TRBJ2-1; no reliable D call. The CDR3 loop spans 11 amino acids. Germline V gene lookup returns CDR1 SNHLY and CDR2 FYNNEI. The CDR3 DNA sequence: TGTGCCAGCAGTGTACACAATGAGCGGTTCTTC. This translates into CASSVHNERFF.

Only one count was recorded for this clone. V is TRBV2 and J is TRBJ1-5; tentative D call: TRBD1 (6 bases). V lost 6 bases to trimming and J lost 7 bases, with 13 bases between them. From germline, CDR1 is SNHLY and CDR2 FYNNEI. The CDR3 is 13 residues long. The CDR3 sequence: CASSRGGWQPQHF. Here the CDR3 DNA reads TGTGCCAGCAGCAGGGGTGGCTGGCAGCCCCAGCATTTT.